These T cell receptor beta chains were read from a single sample in a study of regulatory T cells in long-lasting Graves disease. TCRdb processed the multiplex PCR reads anew with MiXCR; each CDR3 protein has one entry. Of about 470,000 distinct CDR3 sequences listed, roughly 20% were seen once; the top ten hold 7% to 9.5%. This specimen consisted of peripheral blood mononuclear cells (PBMCs), obtained when the disease was refractory, from a patient treated with antithyroid drugs. The receptors here all came from a female donor with Graves disease. CDR3s include the opening cysteine and the closing phenylalanine or tryptophan. A D gene is named only where the DNA matches it firmly. Clone size appears in some rows only: once, few, many, or a class for an expanded clone.

v_call: TRBV29-1; clone_size: few; d_call: NA; j_call: TRBJ2-7; cdr3_aa: CSVLGQNLYEQYF; cdr3_nt: TGCAGCGTTCTAGGGCAGAACTTATACGAGCAGTACTTC
v_call: TRBV6-2/TRBV6-3; clone_size: NA; d_call: NA; j_call: TRBJ2-4; cdr3_aa: CASSYAPGAKNIQYF; cdr3_nt: TGTGCCAGCAGTTACGCTCCTGGGGCCAAAAACATTCAGTACTTC
v_call: TRBV6-1; clone_size: few; d_call: NA; j_call: TRBJ1-1; cdr3_aa: CASRQTGNTEAFF; cdr3_nt: TGTGCCAGCAGACAGACGGGCAACACTGAAGCTTTCTTT
v_call: TRBV7-2; clone_size: many; d_call: TRBD2; j_call: TRBJ2-7; cdr3_aa: CASSLDGRAVYEQYF; cdr3_nt: TGTGCCAGCAGCTTAGACGGGAGGGCCGTCTACGAGCAGTACTTC
v_call: TRBV5-1; clone_size: NA; d_call: NA; j_call: TRBJ1-5; cdr3_aa: CASSDGSLNQPQHF; cdr3_nt: TGCGCCAGCAGCGACGGGTCGCTTAATCAGCCCCAGCATTTT
v_call: TRBV12-3/TRBV12-4; clone_size: many; d_call: NA; j_call: TRBJ1-5; cdr3_aa: CASSFRAGQPQHF; cdr3_nt: TGTGCCAGCAGTTTTAGGGCGGGTCAGCCCCAGCATTTT
v_call: TRBV18; clone_size: many; d_call: NA; j_call: TRBJ2-5; cdr3_aa: CASSPSWDLKETQYF; cdr3_nt: TGTGCCAGCTCACCATCCTGGGACTTGAAAGAGACCCAGTACTTC
v_call: TRBV4-2; clone_size: NA; d_call: TRBD2; j_call: TRBJ2-7; cdr3_aa: CASSQEEPSGSTSYEQYF; cdr3_nt: TGTGCCAGCAGCCAAGAGGAGCCTAGCGGGAGTACATCCTACGAGCAGTACTTC
v_call: TRBV2; clone_size: NA; d_call: NA; j_call: TRBJ2-1; cdr3_aa: CASIAETANEQFF; cdr3_nt: TGTGCCAGCATTGCTGAGACAGCCAATGAGCAGTTCTTC
v_call: TRBV29-1; clone_size: few; d_call: NA; j_call: TRBJ1-1; cdr3_aa: CSVEPGHNTEAFF; cdr3_nt: TGCAGCGTTGAGCCAGGGCATAACACTGAAGCTTTCTTT
v_call: TRBV3-1; clone_size: NA; d_call: NA; j_call: TRBJ1-1; cdr3_aa: CASSPKNQNTEAFF; cdr3_nt: TGTGCCAGCAGCCCGAAAAACCAGAACACTGAAGCTTTCTTT
v_call: TRBV9; clone_size: many; d_call: NA; j_call: TRBJ1-1; cdr3_aa: CASSAGHIMNTEAFF; cdr3_nt: TGTGCCAGCAGCGCCGGACATATCATGAACACTGAAGCTTTCTTT
v_call: TRBV6-1; clone_size: many; d_call: NA; j_call: TRBJ1-2; cdr3_aa: CASSPNSRAYGYTF; cdr3_nt: TGTGCCAGCAGTCCCAACTCGAGGGCCTATGGCTACACCTTC
v_call: TRBV2; clone_size: many; d_call: NA; j_call: TRBJ2-2; cdr3_aa: CASVDGTSTGELFF; cdr3_nt: TGTGCCAGCGTCGACGGGACCAGCACCGGGGAGCTGTTTTTT